This T cell receptor beta chain was recovered during a study of blood T cell repertoires in COVID-19 (dated by TCRdb to the early 2020s). With regard to the full study: Samples covering the acute and convalescent phases of COVID-19 were provided by collaborators in the United States, Italy and Spain. The material from the prospective study consisted of cDNA or gDNA derived from T cells, B-cell-depleted T cells, or PBMCs. Deeply sampled blood TCRbeta repertoires from subjects exposed to, actively infected with, or recovered from COVID-19 were included in the dataset. The repertoires were released in a freely available public database meant as a resource for research on the immune response to SARS-CoV-2. The samples were drawn from the first 160 participants of the ongoing ImmuneRACE study and from some 1,300 subjects provided by 6 global collaborators. Nearly every sample came with metadata listing a de-identified subject ID, COVID-19 status, age in years and sex. Where available, HLA class I and class II types were obtained from metadata supplied by the sample provider rather than from assay-based typing.

TCRbeta CDR3 regions were amplified from genomic DNA by means of the immunoSEQ Assay, a bias-controlled multiplex PCR. For the original study's pipeline: Within the assay, amplification of reference gene primers was used to estimate how many nucleated cells each sample contained. To quantify the absolute abundance of each unique TCRbeta CDR3 rearrangement, sequence reads were collapsed and filtered. For each sample, productive Simpson clonality was calculated as the square root of Simpson's diversity index across productive rearrangements. TCRdb mirrors the immuneACCESS table, restricted to in-frame sequences. Some clones are absent from its copies; in checked studies, under half trace to an unresolved V gene, and the reason for the others is unknown. The V and J calls and clone size were taken over from that table, and D and trimming were inferred from the DNA. Here the sample has some 290,000 clones; 85% to 90% occur a single time. The ten largest account for around 10% of the sample.

One collaborating source in Seattle enrolled patients while the patients were actively infected and followed the patients over time throughout the course of disease. The collaborating institutions used their own protocols to collect whole blood in K2EDTA tubes. For TCRbeta analysis, collaborators shipped samples as frozen whole blood, isolated PBMCs, or DNA extracted from either of those sample types. Overall study outcomes, separate from this receptor: The amount of clinical and demographic metadata varied by source and participant and was provided uncurated.

The germline V gene (reference sequence) supplies CDR1 MNHEY and CDR2 SMNVEV. The CDR3 covers 14 residues, taking in both the cysteine and the phenylalanine. The kept DNA is CDR3 alone, 42 bases in frame from the first base. Trimming removed 0 bases from V and 6 bases from J, leaving 12 bases between the germline ends. Concerning this clone itself: There is no known antigen for this receptor. Per-nucleotide qualities are absent, and no much larger clonotype sits a single base away.

The sample taken for sequencing was peripheral blood. This TCR derives from a young woman with COVID-19, enrolled during active disease. The chain couples TRBV27 to TRBJ2-7, with TRBD1 as a weak D call on 5 bases. The nucleotide sequence is given as TGTGCCAGCAGTTTATCGTCAGGGATGGGCGAGCAGTACTTC. The resulting protein is CASSLSSGMGEQYF.